This T cell receptor beta chain is from a study of T cell responses to AZD1222 COVID-19 vaccine. Overall study results and limits: Spike was spanned by vaccine-associated CD4 TCRs, which were dominant at 160-218 and 743-854. A rise in Spike-specific TCR breadth and depth followed two AZD1222 doses. Sampled repertoires all dated from after the peak T cell response.

The protocol was immunoSEQ multiplex PCR, while the TCRdb copy is restricted to in-frame clones and leaves out a portion. Here the sample spans approximately 180,000 clones, 80% to 90% being singletons. This CDR3 is built from 15 residues. V dropped 1 base and J dropped 5 bases, with 15 bases sitting between them. CDR1 is SGHTA, CDR2 FQGNSA, per germline. About this clone: As yet, its antigen is unknown.

The J gene is TRBJ2-7, the V gene TRBV7-2, with D possibly matching TRBD2 (6 bases). The sequence was collected from an adult in good health. The source was peripheral blood, collected on day 0 of AZD1222 vaccination. CDR3 sequence reads: CASSLGPGEVDEQYF. The DNA for the CDR3 is TGTGCCAGCAGCTTAGGGCCGGGGGAAGTAGACGAGCAGTACTTC.